A single sample gave rise to the 4 T cell receptor beta chains below, sequenced in a study of T cells after posttransplantation cyclophosphamide. Generated by immunoSEQ multiplex PCR, the TCRdb table keeps only in-frame clones and is missing some. In the table there are some 10,000 clones, about 89% of which are singletons. Cyclophosphamide on days +3 and +4 followed busulfan-fludarabine conditioning and a marrow graft. The specimen comprised CD4+ T cells sorted from PBMCs, sampled after allogeneic stem cell transplant with posttransplant cyclophosphamide. These receptor sequences come from a male patient aged 30 to 40 who received an allogeneic stem cell transplant from a related donor, was CMV-positive, and had acute GVHD only. Certain T cells may be donor cells from the graft.

This chain connects TRBV6-6 to TRBJ1-5, with D perhaps matching TRBD1 (5 bases). The CDR3 extends over 14 amino acids. Germline CDR1 reads MNHNY; CDR2 reads SVGAGI (reference sequence). The V gene lost 6 bases and the J gene lost 0 bases, with 9 bases spanning the gap. CDR3 residues: CASRSGGSNQPQHF. DNA of the CDR3: TGTGCCAGCAGATCCGGGGGTAGCAATCAGCCCCAGCATTTT.

The chain joins TRBV18 to TRBJ2-1; possible D gene TRBD1, 5 bases. V lost 2 bases to trimming and J lost 5 bases, with 10 bases between them. CDR1 and CDR2 from the germline V gene are KGHSH and LQKENI. The CDR3 runs 14 residues. The CDR3 spells CASSPGALDNEQFF. The DNA of the CDR3 is TGTGCCAGCTCACCAGGGGCTCTCGACAATGAGCAGTTCTTC.

This sequence joins TRBV11-2 and TRBJ1-2; TRBD1 matches at 11 bases. The J segment lost 4 bases and the V segment lost 5 bases, leaving 9 bases of the junction unmatched. The germline gives CDR1 SGHAT, CDR2 FQNNGV. This CDR3 has 16 residues. The CDR3 DNA follows: TGTGCCAGCAGCCCCGGGACAGGGGGTTTTGGCTATGGCTACACCTTC. Translating it yields CASSPGTGGFGYGYTF. Complete variable domain (other parts from reference TRBV11-2 and TRBJ1-2): EAGVAQSPRYKIIEKRQSVAFWCNPISGHATLYWYQQILGQGPKLLIQFQNNGVVDDSQLPKDRFSAERLKGVDSTLKIQPAKLEDSAVYLCASSPGTGGFGYGYTFGSGTRLTVV.

This clone came up once. This chain links TRBV7-2 with TRBJ2-4, with no clear D. CDR1 is SGHTA, CDR2 FQGNSA, per germline. CDR3 length: 13 residues. The V and J ends lost 1 base and 6 bases respectively, with 7 bases between them. CDR3 protein: CASSLDPRNIQYF. CDR3 DNA: TGTGCCAGCAGCTTAGATCCGCGAAACATTCAGTACTTC.